The 29 T cell receptor beta chains below all came from one sample that was sequenced in a study of blood T cell repertoires in COVID-19. Profiled with immunoSEQ multiplex PCR; TCRdb holds only in-frame clones, not every one. The sample records around 140,000 clones, around 80% being singletons. The sample taken for sequencing was peripheral blood. Receptor source: a man in his fifties with acute or convalescent COVID-19.

V is TRBV5-6 and J is TRBJ2-7, with 9 nucleotides matching TRBD1. The CDR3 length is 15 residues. Germline CDR1 SGHDT, CDR2 YYEEEE. V lost 4 bases to trimming and J lost 5 bases; unmatched junction nucleotides: 10. The chain's CDR3 is CASSVSGTGSDEQYF. The CDR3 DNA reads TGTGCCAGCAGCGTATCCGGGACAGGGTCTGACGAGCAGTACTTC. Full variable domain (missing parts from reference TRBV5-6 and TRBJ2-7): DAGVTQSPTHLIKTRGQQVTLRCSPKSGHDTVSWYQQALGQGPQFIFQYYEEEERQRGNFPDRFSGHQFPNYSSELNVNALLLGDSALYLCASSVSGTGSDEQYFGPGTRLTVT.

The V gene is TRBV10-1, the J gene TRBJ2-3, with D uncertain. Per the germline V gene, CDR1 is WNHNN and CDR2 is SYGVQD (reference sequence). Trimming took off 4 bases at V and 2 bases at J, with 4 bases between the two ends. The CDR3 spans 12 residues. The CDR3 bases are TGCGCCAGCAGTGCCTCCACAGATACGCAGTATTTT. Translation gives CASSASTDTQYF.

This clone was detected once. The genes are TRBV5-1 and TRBJ1-1, with a tentative D call TRBD1 (5 bases). Germline loops: CDR1 SGHRS, CDR2 YFSETQ. The CDR3 is 13 residues long. V lost 4 bases to trimming and J lost 3 bases, with 10 bases between them. This CDR3 is CASSRAGDTEAFF. CDR3 bases: TGCGCCAGCAGCCGTGCGGGGGACACTGAAGCTTTCTTT.

The genes are TRBV11-2 and TRBJ2-3; 10 bases align to TRBD2. Germline loops: CDR1 SGHAT, CDR2 FQNNGV. The trim removed 3 bases at V and 3 bases at J, leaving 9 bases unmatched. The CDR3 runs to 17 residues. Here the CDR3 DNA reads TGTGCCAGCAGCTTGGAAAGCGGGGGGGCTCTGACAGATACGCAGTATTTT. Encoded protein: CASSLESGGALTDTQYF. The whole variable domain, filled in from reference TRBV11-2 and TRBJ2-3, reads EAGVAQSPRYKIIEKRQSVAFWCNPISGHATLYWYQQILGQGPKLLIQFQNNGVVDDSQLPKDRFSAERLKGVDSTLKIQPAKLEDSAVYLCASSLESGGALTDTQYFGPGTRLTVL.

The chain's CDR3 is CASSQPKTGQVIQAFF. The CDR3 DNA sequence: TGCGCCAGCAGCCAACCCAAAACCGGACAGGTCATTCAAGCTTTCTTT. The rearrangement joins TRBV4-1 to TRBJ1-1; 7 bases match TRBD1. Germline V lookup: CDR1 MGHRA, CDR2 YSYEKL. This CDR3 is built from 16 residues. Losses at the gene ends were 2 bases for V and 9 bases for J; bases not matched to a gene: 15.

The chain recombines TRBV5-1 with TRBJ2-1; a weak D match, TRBD2 (6 bases). The V end lost 4 bases, the J end lost 4 bases, and 12 bases lay between the germline ends. The germline V gene encodes CDR1 SGHRS and CDR2 YFSETQ. The CDR3 is 14 residues long. This CDR3 is CASSVAVPYNEQFF. CDR3 nucleotide sequence: TGCGCCAGCAGCGTAGCGGTTCCTTACAATGAGCAGTTCTTC.

The rearrangement joins TRBV2 to TRBJ2-5; no reliable D call. In germline, CDR1 is SNHLY, CDR2 FYNNEI. This CDR3 is built from 13 residues. V lost 2 bases and J 5 bases, leaving 9 bases between the germline ends. The CDR3 DNA reads as TGTGCCAGCAGTGAATACTACGGGGAGACCCAGTACTTC. Its protein product is CASSEYYGETQYF.

J is TRBJ2-5 and V is TRBV3-1 (or the pseudogene TRBV3-2), with D possibly matching TRBD2 (6 bases). The V end lost 4 bases, the J end lost 5 bases, and 14 bases lay between the germline ends. In germline, CDR1 is LGHDT, CDR2 YNNKEL (reference sequence). The CDR3 contains 14 residues. The CDR3 DNA reads as TGTGCCAGCAGCCTGAGGAGGGGTGGGGAGACCCAGTACTTC. Translated: CASSLRRGGETQYF.

This clone was found a few times. This rearrangement joins TRBV7-3 to TRBJ1-6, with 7 bases identical to TRBD1. Germline V gives CDR1 SGHTA, CDR2 FQGTGA. V dropped 2 bases and J dropped 9; count of bases not matched to a gene: 4. This CDR3 is 14 amino acids long. The CDR3 coding sequence is TGTGCCAGCAGCTTACAGGGGGTAGGTTCACCCCTCCACTTT. Translated: CASSLQGVGSPLHF.

CDR3 nucleotides: TGTGCCAGCAGCTCCAGGACAGGGGCTAATGAAAAACTGTTTTTT. This gives the protein CASSSRTGANEKLFF. This chain connects TRBV7-6 to TRBJ1-4; 9 positions agree with TRBD1. Germline V gene lookup returns CDR1 SGHVS and CDR2 FNYEAQ. The CDR3 has 15 residues. The V gene end was trimmed by 4 bases and the J gene end by 3 bases; junction bases not matched to a gene: 3.

The CDR3 is CASSPPGRGREQFF. The CDR3 DNA follows: TGTGCCAGCAGTCCCCCGGGCAGGGGGCGCGAGCAGTTCTTC. The chain joins TRBV28 to TRBJ2-1, with 8 bases lining up with TRBD1. Germline V CDR1 and CDR2: MDHEN, SYDVKM. The CDR3 is 14 residues long. V shed 5 bases and J 10 bases; nucleotides not matched to a gene: 10.

The chain couples TRBV10-2 to TRBJ1-2; TRBD1 agrees at 11 bases. CDR1 and CDR2 from the germline V gene are WSHSY and SAAADI. Trimming cost V 4 bases and J 9 bases; bases outside gene matches: 7. The CDR3 covers 14 residues. The CDR3 is CASSGTGGEKSYTF. CDR3 in DNA: TGCGCCAGCAGTGGGACAGGGGGCGAAAAGAGCTACACCTTC.

This chain joins TRBV11-2 and TRBJ2-3; D not resolved. V was shortened by 3 bases and J by 4 bases, with 11 bases between the two germline ends. This CDR3 spans 14 amino acids. CDR1 is SGHAT, CDR2 FQNNGV, per germline. The chain's CDR3 is CASSLDRGPDTQYF. DNA of the CDR3: TGTGCCAGCAGCTTGGATCGAGGCCCAGATACGCAGTATTTT. The whole variable domain, filled in from reference TRBV11-2 and TRBJ2-3, reads EAGVAQSPRYKIIEKRQSVAFWCNPISGHATLYWYQQILGQGPKLLIQFQNNGVVDDSQLPKDRFSAERLKGVDSTLKIQPAKLEDSAVYLCASSLDRGPDTQYFGPGTRLTVL.

This clone was observed a handful of times. The chain links TRBV4-1 to TRBJ1-6, with D maybe TRBD1 (6 bases). CDR1 and CDR2 from the germline V gene are MGHRA and YSYEKL. The V end lost 7 bases, the J end lost 6 bases, and 13 bases lay between the germline ends. The CDR3 spans 14 residues. The CDR3 DNA sequence: TGCGCCAGCATGGGGGCAACCTCTAATTCACCCCTCCACTTT. The encoded protein is CASMGATSNSPLHF.

V and J are TRBV19 and TRBJ2-2; D is possibly TRBD2 (6 bases). V lost 5 bases and J lost 5, with 15 bases in between. This CDR3 is built from 15 residues. Germline V gene data show CDR1 as LNHDA and CDR2 as SQIVND (reference sequence). This CDR3 is CASSFPTGGTGELFF. CDR3 sequence (DNA): TGTGCCAGTAGTTTTCCGACCGGGGGAACCGGGGAGCTGTTTTTT.

V is TRBV5-4 and J is TRBJ1-2; the match to TRBD1 covers 8 bases. The CDR3 is made up of 14 amino acids. Trimming at V came to 0 bases and at J to 6 bases, leaving 4 bases not matched to a gene. Germline lookup yields CDR1 SGHNT and CDR2 YYREEE (reference sequence). CDR3 residues: CASSLDRGVNGYTF. In nucleotides, the CDR3 is TGTGCCAGCAGCTTGGACAGGGGGGTCAATGGCTACACCTTC.

The chain uses TRBV6-1 and TRBJ2-3, with 10 bases that match TRBD2. The CDR3 runs to 16 residues. Trimming took 2 bases from V and 4 from J; bases not matched to a gene: 6. Germline CDR1 reads MNHNS; CDR2 reads SASEGT. The CDR3 here is CASSEPLAGYSDTQYF. CDR3 nucleotides: TGTGCCAGCAGTGAACCACTAGCGGGGTATTCAGATACGCAGTATTTT.

The rearrangement links TRBV24-1 to TRBJ2-3; 10 bases fit TRBD2. The CDR3 loop spans 17 amino acids. J was trimmed by 5 bases and V by 2 bases; bases with no gene match: 9. CDR1 KGHDR and CDR2 SFDVKD come from the germline V gene. For the CDR3, the DNA is TGTGCCACCAGTGATTCCCTCTTAGCGGGGGGTATAGATACGCAGTATTTT. The encoded protein is CATSDSLLAGGIDTQYF.

This clone was found once. The chain couples TRBV9 to TRBJ2-1, with 11 bases matching TRBD2. Per the germline V gene, CDR1 is SGDLS and CDR2 is YYNGEE. The CDR3 spans 18 residues. V lost 0 bases to trimming and J lost 0 bases; unmatched junction nucleotides: 5. The CDR3 here is CASSVASLAGGSYNEQFF. DNA of the CDR3: TGTGCCAGCAGCGTAGCTAGCCTAGCGGGGGGCTCCTACAATGAGCAGTTCTTC. The whole variable domain, filled in from reference TRBV9 and TRBJ2-1, reads DSGVTQTPKHLITATGQRVTLRCSPRSGDLSVYWYQQSLDQGLQFLIQYYNGEERAKGNILERFSAQQFPDLHSELNLSSLELGDSALYFCASSVASLAGGSYNEQFFGPGTRLTVL.

This clone was counted a few times. The CDR3, as DNA: TGTGCCAGCAGCTCTCCCGGGACTAGTCCTACCGAGCAGTACTTC. This encodes CASSSPGTSPTEQYF. The chain has TRBV7-2 and TRBJ2-7; the match to TRBD2 covers 8 bases. CDR1 and CDR2 (germline): SGHTA, FQGNSA. V lost 4 bases, J lost 6 bases, and 11 bases stayed unmatched. This CDR3 is built from 15 residues.

The chain combines TRBV2 with TRBJ1-1; tentative D call: TRBD1 (6 bases). Germline CDR1 is SNHLY and CDR2 is FYNNEI. The CDR3 totals 14 residues. V was cut by 7 bases and J by 4 bases, with 16 bases left in between. This chain's CDR3 is CASTGDGGGTEAFF. The CDR3 DNA sequence: TGTGCCAGCACAGGAGATGGGGGCGGCACTGAAGCTTTCTTT.

V gene TRBV19 combines with J gene TRBJ1-2; D gene unclear. The CDR3 loop spans 15 amino acids. Per germline, CDR1 LNHDA and CDR2 SQIVND (reference sequence). V was pared by 0 bases and J by 2 bases, with 10 bases between. In nucleotides, the CDR3 is TGTGCCAGTAGTATAGATCTAGGACTCAACTATGGCTACACCTTC. It is translated as CASSIDLGLNYGYTF.

The chain has TRBV30 and TRBJ1-2; TRBD1 aligns across 7 bases. CDR3 length equals 12 residues. CDR1 GTSNPN and CDR2 SVGIG come from the germline V gene (reference sequence). The junction had 7 bases not matched to a gene; V was cut back by 3 bases and J by 9 bases. The CDR3 sequence: CAWRTAGGSYTF. The CDR3 DNA is TGTGCCTGGAGGACGGCAGGGGGGAGCTACACCTTC.

The chain has TRBV30 and TRBJ2-5; D is unclear. The CDR3 is 15 amino acids. Germline CDR1 reads GTSNPN; CDR2 reads SVGIG (reference sequence). Trimming removed 0 bases from V and 2 bases from J, with 13 bases in between. In DNA form, the CDR3 reads TGTGCCTGGAGTGTCGGCACGACGACTCAAGAGACCCAGTACTTC. Residues: CAWSVGTTTQETQYF.

The chain joins TRBV19 to TRBJ1-4; D not certain. The CDR3 extends over 15 amino acids. Germline assignment: CDR1 LNHDA and CDR2 SQIVND (reference sequence). V shed 4 bases and J shed 2 bases, with 11 bases lying between them. The CDR3 DNA follows: TGTGCCAGTAGTAGCGGGGATCTTACTAATGAAAAACTGTTTTTT. Encoded protein: CASSSGDLTNEKLFF.

The J gene is TRBJ1-4, the V gene TRBV5-1; 11 positions agree with TRBD1. CDR1 is SGHRS, CDR2 YFSETQ, per germline. The V gene end was trimmed by 4 bases and the J gene end by 6 bases; junction bases not matched to a gene: 14. The CDR3 contains 18 residues. The CDR3 loop reads CASSPIPRDRGAHEKLFF. The CDR3 DNA reads as TGCGCCAGCAGCCCGATACCTCGGGACAGGGGGGCCCATGAAAAACTGTTTTTT.

The rearrangement links TRBV12-5 to TRBJ2-7; D possibly corresponds to TRBD2 (6 bases). CDR1 LGHNT and CDR2 FRNRAP come from the germline V gene. With 1 base removed from V and 3 bases from J, the gap between germline ends came to 13 bases. The CDR3 spans 15 residues. In nucleotides, the CDR3 is TGTGCTAGTGGTTTGGGGGATGGGACTCTCTACGAGCAGTACTTC. Translating gives CASGLGDGTLYEQYF.

The chain recombines TRBV5-5 with TRBJ2-3, with TRBD2 matching 9 bases. The CDR3 loop spans 17 amino acids. Germline CDR1 reads SGHKS; CDR2 reads YYEKEE (reference sequence). V was pared by 4 bases and J by 2 bases, with 11 bases of the junction left unmatched. The CDR3 nucleotides are TGTGCCAGCAGCCCGCGAGCGGGGGGCCACCTCACAGATACGCAGTATTTT. This encodes CASSPRAGGHLTDTQYF.

The V call is TRBV6-6, the J call TRBJ1-2; perhaps TRBD1 as D (6 bases). Trimming shortened V by 6 bases and J by 2 bases, and 10 bases separated the two germline ends. The CDR3 length is 13 residues. Germline V CDR1 and CDR2: MNHNY, SVGAGI (reference sequence). CDR3 loop: CASSAQGNYGYTF. For the CDR3, the DNA is TGTGCCAGCAGCGCCCAGGGGAACTATGGCTACACCTTC.